Sequencing of this TCR beta chain was carried out in a study of T cell responses to AZD1222 COVID-19 vaccine. Study-wide points: Repertoires were obtained solely post-peak T cell response. Baseline seropositivity occurred in only six AZD1222 recipients. The donor cohort was predominantly white British with a female majority, and clonal diversity may have been underestimated. Researchers report vaccine-associated CD4 TCRs spanning spike, with dominance at 160-218 and 743-854.

Comment on this clone: Its antigen is as yet unknown.

Repertoires were generated with immunoSEQ multiplex PCR, while TCRdb's copy carries only in-frame clones and drops some. The profile shows some 100,000 clones, 85% to 90% of them singletons. With 4 bases clipped from V and 4 bases from J, the junction kept 0 bases outside the gene matches. This CDR3 comprises 12 residues. Germline CDR1 and CDR2: SQVTM and ANQGSEA. The sequence derives from an adult in good health. This material consisted of peripheral blood, taken on day 0 of AZD1222 vaccination. The chain carries TRBV29-1 and TRBJ1-4; TRBD1 aligns across 7 bases. The CDR3 sequence is CSVGQGNEKLFF. Written as DNA, the CDR3 is TGCAGCGTTGGACAGGGTAATGAAAAACTGTTTTTT.